The T cell receptor beta chain under discussion was sequenced for a study of graft-versus-host responses after intestinal transplantation. As for the study in general: Anti-thymocyte globulin served as induction for all recipients, who then took tacrolimus and steroids for approximately three years.

CDR1 is MNHEY, CDR2 SMNVEV, per germline (reference sequence). The CDR3 loop spans 17 amino acids. Unmatched junction bases numbered 9, after V lost 1 base and J lost 7 bases. To note about this clone: Its antigen is unidentified.

Measured with immunoSEQ multiplex PCR; TCRdb has only the in-frame clones, and not every one. Of roughly 90,000 clones detected, around 90% appear once; the ten largest clones hold roughly 6%. Study results and caveats: Some GvH clones appeared in ileal mucosa or blood before recipient bone marrow. High graft-versus-host to host-versus-graft clonal ratios were seen in allografts of patients with graft-donor T cell macrochimerism. Among circulating GvH clones, peak levels were associated with early post-transplant declines in HvG clones.

This rearrangement joins TRBV27 to TRBJ2-7, with 14 nucleotides matching TRBD2. The TCR originated in a human donor who received an intestinal transplant. The specimen was unstimulated CD8+ T cells sorted from spleen or lymph node cells, collected before intestinal transplant. DNA for the CDR3: TGTGCCAGCAGTTTATGGTGGACTAGCGGGAGGATTATGGAGCAGTACTTC. It codes for CASSLWWTSGRIMEQYF.